This T cell receptor (beta chain) was profiled in a study of graft-versus-host responses after intestinal transplantation. Study background: Transplant types were multivisceral, liver-intestinal, or isolated intestinal.

General study findings and limits: Allografts of patients with graft-donor T cell macrochimerism showed high graft-versus-host to host-versus-graft clone ratios. Investigators detected GvH clones in recipient marrow, with some emerging earlier in ileum or blood.

The data were produced by immunoSEQ multiplex PCR, yet TCRdb's version contains in-frame clones alone and is incomplete. The sample records over 75,000 clones, approximately 90% being singletons. CDR1 is SGHAT and CDR2 is FQNNGV in the germline V gene. This CDR3 has 17 residues. The junction had 10 bases not matched to a gene; V was cut back by 3 bases and J by 5 bases. This clone has just one count. Its antigen is undetermined. The genes are TRBV11-2 and TRBJ2-2, with 9 bases identical to TRBD2. The TCR comes from a human donor who was the organ donor for an intestinal transplant. Here the sequenced sample was unstimulated CD4+ T cells sorted from spleen or lymph node cells, taken before transplant. The CDR3 bases are TGTGCCAGCAGCTTTTACGGGTTGCGGGAGGGAACCGGGGAGCTGTTTTTT. It is translated as CASSFYGLREGTGELFF.